This T cell receptor (beta chain) was captured in a study of T cell repertoires in cytomegalovirus infection. Overall study: Indicated by public TCR beta signatures were CMV infection and matching HLA type.

This clonotype was observed at least ten times. MiXCR was run by TCRdb on the reads, yielding one entry per CDR3 protein. The data contain approximately 250,000 distinct CDR3 sequences, 9% to 15% of them singletons. The CDR3 contains 14 residues. The ends lost 7 bases at V and 7 bases at J; junction bases unmatched: 9. The clonotype originates from a human donor in good health (CMV status not recorded). Some clones in this sample may be carry-over from other donors' samples. Sample: PBMCs. The V call is TRBV12-3 or TRBV12-4, the J call TRBJ2-7; 11 nucleotides line up with TRBD2. CDR3 protein: CASTGTSGRREQYF. In nucleotides, the CDR3 is TGTGCCAGCACCGGGACTAGCGGCCGTAGAGAGCAGTACTTC.